Described below is a single T cell receptor beta chain sequence and its context. The source of the sample is a study of T cell responses to AZD1222 COVID-19 vaccine. Generated by immunoSEQ multiplex PCR, the TCRdb table keeps only in-frame clones and is missing some. The table has under 150,000 clones, roughly 89% seen once. V was shortened by 0 bases and J by 7 bases, with 10 bases between the two germline ends. Per germline, CDR1 MNHNY and CDR2 SVGAGI (reference sequence). CDR3 length equals 13 residues. This chain joins TRBV6-6 and TRBJ2-7; D gene ambiguous. The source was peripheral blood, collected on day 0 of AZD1222 vaccination. The receptor was isolated from an adult in good health. The CDR3: CASSYSAGGEQYF. The CDR3 DNA is TGTGCCAGCAGTTACTCGGCAGGTGGAGAGCAGTACTTC.